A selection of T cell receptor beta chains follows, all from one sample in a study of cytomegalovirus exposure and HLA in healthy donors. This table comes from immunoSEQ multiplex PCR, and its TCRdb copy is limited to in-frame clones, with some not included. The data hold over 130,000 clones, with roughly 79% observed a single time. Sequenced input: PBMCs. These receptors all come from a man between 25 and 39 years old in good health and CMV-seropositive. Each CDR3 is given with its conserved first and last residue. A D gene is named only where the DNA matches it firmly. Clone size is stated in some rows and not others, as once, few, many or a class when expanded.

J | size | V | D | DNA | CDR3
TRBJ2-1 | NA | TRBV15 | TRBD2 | TGTGCCACCAGCAGACCACTTGGGGGGGCGGGAGGGTACAATGAGCAGTTCTTC | CATSRPLGGAGGYNEQFF
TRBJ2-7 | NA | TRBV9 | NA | TGTGCCAGCAGCCAAGGCCTAAGGGACTCGGGACACGAGCAGTACTTC | CASSQGLRDSGHEQYF
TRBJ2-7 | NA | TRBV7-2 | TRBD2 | TGTGCCAGCAGCCCAAGGGGGGTAGCGGGGGGTTACGAGCAGTACTTC | CASSPRGVAGGYEQYF
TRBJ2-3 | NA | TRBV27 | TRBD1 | TGTGCCACCGCCTTGAGGGACAGGGGCGCAGATACGCAGTATTTT | CATALRDRGADTQYF
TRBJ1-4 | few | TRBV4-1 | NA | TGCGCCAGCAGCCAAGATAGTGCGGTTGAAAAACTGTTTTTT | CASSQDSAVEKLFF
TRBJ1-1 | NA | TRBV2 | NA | TGTGCCAGCAGACGGGGTCCGGGGAACACTGAAGCTTTCTTT | CASRRGPGNTEAFF
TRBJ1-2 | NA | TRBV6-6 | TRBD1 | TGTGCCAGCAGTCGTATACAGGGGGCGGATGGCTACACCTTC | CASSRIQGADGYTF
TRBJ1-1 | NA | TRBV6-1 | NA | TGTGCCAGCACTCTTTTCGCGGGGAACACTGAAGCTTTCTTT | CASTLFAGNTEAFF
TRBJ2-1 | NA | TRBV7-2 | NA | TGTGCCAGCAGCCCGGACTGGAACTCCTACAATGAGCAGTTCTTC | CASSPDWNSYNEQFF
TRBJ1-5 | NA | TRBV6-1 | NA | TGTGCCAGCGGGCAGCCCTATAGCAATCAGCCCCAGCATTTT | CASGQPYSNQPQHF
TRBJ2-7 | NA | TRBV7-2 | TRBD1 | TGTGCCAGCAGCCACACACAGGGGAACGAGCAGTACTTC | CASSHTQGNEQYF
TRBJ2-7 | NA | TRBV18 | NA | TGTGCCAGCTCACCACCTACTACCTACGAGCAGTACTTC | CASSPPTTYEQYF
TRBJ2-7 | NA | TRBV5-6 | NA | TGTGCCAGCAGCTATTACAGGGTCGGTGGCTACGAGCAGTACTTC | CASSYYRVGGYEQYF
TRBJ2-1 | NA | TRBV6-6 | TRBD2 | TGTGCCAGCTGCCTACCGGGGGGGTACAATGAGCAGTTCTTC | CASCLPGGYNEQFF
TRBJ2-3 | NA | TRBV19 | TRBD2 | TGTGCCAGTAGTATCTTAGCGGGGGCCACAGATACGCAGTATTTT | CASSILAGATDTQYF
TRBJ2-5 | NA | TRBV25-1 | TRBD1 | TGTGCCAGCGGGGAGGGACAGGGGGAGACCCAGTACTTC | CASGEGQGETQYF
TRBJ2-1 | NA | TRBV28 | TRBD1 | TGTGCCAGCAGTCCCGGACAGGGAGAAACCTACAATGAGCAGTTCTTC | CASSPGQGETYNEQFF
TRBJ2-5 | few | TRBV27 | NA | TGTGCCAGCAGTTTAGTGGGCAACCAAGAGACCCAGTACTTC | CASSLVGNQETQYF
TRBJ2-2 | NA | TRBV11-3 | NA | TGTGCCAGCTCCCGGGACTTCAACACCGGGGAGCTGTTTTTT | CASSRDFNTGELFF
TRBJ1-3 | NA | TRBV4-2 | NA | TGTGCCAGCAGCCAAGATTATAGTCCGGGGGTAGCTGGAAACACCATATATTTT | CASSQDYSPGVAGNTIYF
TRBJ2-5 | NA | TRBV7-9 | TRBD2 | TGTGCCAGCAGGCCGCCGGGACTAGCTCAAGAGACCCAGTACTTC | CASRPPGLAQETQYF
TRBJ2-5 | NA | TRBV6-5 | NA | TGTGCCAGCAGTTACGGAGGAGGCGGCGAGACCCAGTACTTC | CASSYGGGGETQYF
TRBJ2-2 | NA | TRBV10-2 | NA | TGCGCCTGCACCACTTTTACAGGAACCGGGGAGCTGTTTTTT | CACTTFTGTGELFF
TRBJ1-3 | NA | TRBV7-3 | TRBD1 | TGTGCCAGCAGCTCCCAGGGGGGATTAGAGAACACCATATATTTT | CASSSQGGLENTIYF
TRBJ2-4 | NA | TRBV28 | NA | TGTGCCAGCAGTTTTTGGGGAGGAGTAGGGGATGCCAAAAACATTCAGTACTTC | CASSFWGGVGDAKNIQYF
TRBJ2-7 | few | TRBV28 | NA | TGTGCCAGCAGTTCCCTCTACGAGCAGTACTTC | CASSSLYEQYF
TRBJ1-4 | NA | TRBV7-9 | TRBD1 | TGTGCCAGCAGCCCCCCGACAGGGGCCTATGCAACTAATGAAAAACTGTTTTTT | CASSPPTGAYATNEKLFF
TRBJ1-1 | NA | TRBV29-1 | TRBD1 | TGCAGCGTTGAAGATAGGGGACAGGGAGGGATAATTTACGAAGCTTTCTTT | CSVEDRGQGGIIYEAFF
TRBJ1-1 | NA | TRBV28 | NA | TGTGCCAGCAGTTTGGTGGGGCCTGGAGCGGGCACTGAAGCTTTCTTT | CASSLVGPGAGTEAFF
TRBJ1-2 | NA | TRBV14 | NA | TGTGCCAGCAGGTCGACATCTCGTCCAAACTATGGCTACACCTTC | CASRSTSRPNYGYTF
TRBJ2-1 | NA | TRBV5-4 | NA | TGTGCCAGCAGCTTGTGGGACTCTAACAATGAGCAGTTCTTC | CASSLWDSNNEQFF
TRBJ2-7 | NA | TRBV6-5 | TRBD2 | TGTGCCAGCAGTTCCTTTGGGGCGGGAGAGGCTGGAGAGCAGTACTTC | CASSSFGAGEAGEQYF
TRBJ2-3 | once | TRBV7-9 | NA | TGTGCCAGCAGCTCCTCCCCCCGACAGGCTATTACAAGCACAGATACGCAGTATTTT | CASSSSPRQAITSTDTQYF